This note documents a single T cell receptor (beta chain) sequence. Its antigen target is currently unknown. No much larger clone exists at a distance of one base, and base qualities are not known. Reading from cysteine to phenylalanine, the CDR3 counts 13 amino acids. Left in the record is the CDR3 DNA by itself, 39 bases read in frame from the first base. CDR1 and CDR2 were assigned from the germline V gene (reference sequence) as MNHEY and SMNVEV. V was cut back by 2 bases and J by 0 bases, leaving a gap of 4 bases between them. This sample was included in a study of blood T cell repertoires in COVID-19 (dated by TCRdb to 2019 to 2021). Describing the broader study: The collaborator samples originated in the United States, Italy and Spain and spanned the acute and convalescent phases of COVID-19. The material from the prospective study consisted of cDNA or gDNA derived from T cells, B-cell-depleted T cells, or PBMCs. The dataset comprised deeply sampled blood TCRbeta repertoires from subjects exposed to, actively infected with, or recovered from COVID-19. The repertoires were released in a freely available public database intended as a resource for research on the immune response to SARS-CoV-2. Samples came from the ongoing ImmuneRACE study (first 160 participants) plus 1,254 subjects from 6 global collaborators. Nearly every sample came with metadata listing a de-identified subject ID, COVID-19 status, age in years and sex. Where available, HLA class I and class II types were obtained from metadata supplied by the sample provider rather than from assay-based typing.

Collaborating institutions collected whole blood in K2EDTA tubes following their own protocols. For TCRbeta analysis, collaborator samples were shipped as frozen whole blood, as isolated PBMCs, or as DNA extracted from either sample type. General conclusions and limits of the study: The amount of clinical and demographic metadata varied by source and participant and was provided uncurated.

TCRbeta CDR3 regions were amplified from genomic DNA using the immunoSEQ Assay, a bias-controlled multiplex PCR. The study's own analysis went as follows. The number of nucleated cells in each sample was estimated by amplification of reference gene primers within the assay. To quantify the absolute abundance of each unique TCRbeta CDR3 rearrangement, sequence reads were collapsed and filtered. For each sample, productive Simpson clonality was calculated by taking the square root of Simpson's diversity index across productive rearrangements. TCRdb provides this immuneACCESS table in a form limited to in-frame rearrangements. Some clones are lacking; in checked studies, under half of them reflect an unresolved V gene, and why the rest are absent is not known. V, J and clone size were drawn from that table, and D and trimming were deduced from the DNA. This sample is represented by around 250,000 clones; around 83% of them were singletons. The ten largest clones add up to roughly 8.7% of the sample.

This TCR was sampled from a man in his forties or fifties with active or convalescent COVID-19. Input material: peripheral blood. The chain links TRBV27 with TRBJ2-5; too little of a D gene remains to name it. Read as DNA, the sequence is TGTGCCAGCAGTTTACTTTACCAAGAGACCCAGTACTTC. Its coded protein is CASSLLYQETQYF.